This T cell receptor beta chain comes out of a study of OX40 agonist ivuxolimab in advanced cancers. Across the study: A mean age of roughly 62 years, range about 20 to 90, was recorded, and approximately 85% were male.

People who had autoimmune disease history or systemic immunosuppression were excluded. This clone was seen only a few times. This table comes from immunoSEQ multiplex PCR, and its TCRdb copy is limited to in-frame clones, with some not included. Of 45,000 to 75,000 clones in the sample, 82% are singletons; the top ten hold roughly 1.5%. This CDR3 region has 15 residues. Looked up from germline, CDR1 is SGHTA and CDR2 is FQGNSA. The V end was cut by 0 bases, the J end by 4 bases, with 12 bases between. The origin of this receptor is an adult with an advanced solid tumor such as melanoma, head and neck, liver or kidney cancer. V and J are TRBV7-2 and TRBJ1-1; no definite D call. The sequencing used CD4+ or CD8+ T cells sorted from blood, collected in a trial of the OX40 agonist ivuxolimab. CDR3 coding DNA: TGTGCCAGCAGCTTAGCAGGCCGGCCGCCCACTGAAGCTTTCTTT. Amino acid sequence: CASSLAGRPPTEAFF. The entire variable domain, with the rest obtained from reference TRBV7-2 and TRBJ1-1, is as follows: GAGVSQSPSNKVTEKGKDVELRCDPISGHTALYWYRQSLGQGLEFLIYFQGNSAPDKSGLPSDRFSAERTGGSVSTLTIQRTQQEDSAVYLCASSLAGRPPTEAFFGQGTRLTVV.